Below, 8 T cell receptor beta chains from the same sample are listed, as sequenced in a study of OX40 agonist ivuxolimab in advanced cancers. TCRdb's copy holds only in-frame clones and misses some; the assay was immunoSEQ multiplex PCR. The data show 77,000 or so clones, 75% to 90% seen once. The specimen was CD4+ or CD8+ T cells sorted from blood, collected in a trial of the OX40 agonist ivuxolimab. Source of these receptors: an adult with an advanced solid tumor such as melanoma, head and neck, liver or kidney cancer.

V gene TRBV5-5 combines with J gene TRBJ1-1; D gene uncertain. The V gene's germline CDR1 is SGHKS and CDR2 YYEKEE (reference sequence). Deletions cut 4 bases from V and 3 bases from J, with 13 bases between. This CDR3 has 14 residues. CDR3 DNA: TGTGCCAGCAGCCGCCTTCGAGGAGACACTGAAGCTTTCTTT. Protein: CASSRLRGDTEAFF.

This clone was seen more than once but under ten times. The rearrangement uses TRBV27 and TRBJ2-7, with 9 bases matching TRBD1. The V gene end was trimmed by 6 bases and the J gene end by 4 bases; junction bases not matched to a gene: 7. The CDR3 has 14 amino acids. Germline values: CDR1 MNHEY, CDR2 SMNVEV (reference sequence). The CDR3 DNA follows: TGTGCCAGCAGGACAGGGGGTGCGCGGTACGAGCAGTACTTC. Translating it yields CASRTGGARYEQYF.

V usage is TRBV7-3 and J usage is TRBJ1-2; no reliable D call. V gave up 4 bases and J gave up 5 bases, with 11 bases separating them. In germline, CDR1 is SGHTA, CDR2 FQGTGA. This CDR3 is built from 13 residues. This CDR3 is CASSSGFYYGYTF. The CDR3 DNA sequence: TGTGCCAGCAGCTCGGGCTTTTATTATGGCTACACCTTC.

This chain joins TRBV25-1 and TRBJ2-1; the D gene is possibly TRBD2 (5 bases). This CDR3 is 17 amino acids long. Trimming took 1 base from V and 0 from J, leaving 13 bases between them. Germline loops: CDR1 MGHDK, CDR2 SYGVNS. The CDR3 region is CASSESKRLRSYNEQFF. CDR3 in DNA: TGTGCCAGCAGTGAATCTAAGCGGCTCCGCTCCTACAATGAGCAGTTCTTC. The variable domain in full, completed from reference TRBV25-1 and TRBJ2-1, reads EADIYQTPRYLVIGTGKKITLECSQTMGHDKMYWYQQDPGMELHLIHYSYGVNSTEKGDLSSESTVSRIRTEHFPLTLESARPSHTSQYLCASSESKRLRSYNEQFFGPGTRLTVL.

The chain uses TRBV9 and TRBJ2-2, with D possibly matching TRBD2 (6 bases). The germline V and J ends were trimmed by 0 bases and 1 base, with 10 bases remaining between them. The CDR3 extends over 16 amino acids. Per the germline V gene, CDR1 is SGDLS and CDR2 is YYNGEE. The CDR3 protein is CASSVVDSGNTGELFF. In DNA form, the CDR3 reads TGTGCCAGCAGCGTAGTCGATAGCGGGAACACCGGGGAGCTGTTTTTT. Variable domain in full (rest from reference TRBV9 and TRBJ2-2): DSGVTQTPKHLITATGQRVTLRCSPRSGDLSVYWYQQSLDQGLQFLIQYYNGEERAKGNILERFSAQQFPDLHSELNLSSLELGDSALYFCASSVVDSGNTGELFFGEGSRLTVL.

This chain uses TRBV5-1 with TRBJ1-6; 12 nucleotides line up with TRBD1. Germline V gene sequence: CDR1 SGHRS, CDR2 YFSETQ. This CDR3 is built from 17 residues. The trim removed 0 bases at V and 6 bases at J, leaving 4 bases unmatched. The CDR3 region has the DNA TGCGCCAGCAGCTTGGTGGGACAGGGGGCAATTAATTCACCCCTCCACTTT. Its translation: CASSLVGQGAINSPLHF.

This clone has only one observation. J is TRBJ1-1 and V is TRBV5-4; D not certain. Trimming shortened V by 2 bases and J by 1 base, and 6 bases separated the two germline ends. CDR3 length: 13 residues. Germline V gene sequence: CDR1 SGHNT, CDR2 YYREEE (reference sequence). The CDR3 is CASSFKGNTEAFF. CDR3 DNA sequence: TGTGCCAGCAGCTTTAAGGGGAACACTGAAGCTTTCTTT. The variable domain in full, with the rest retrieved from reference TRBV5-4 and TRBJ1-1, is ETGVTQSPTHLIKTRGQQVTLRCSSQSGHNTVSWYQQALGQGPQFIFQYYREEENGRGNFPPRFSGLQFPNYSSELNVNALELDDSALYLCASSFKGNTEAFFGQGTRLTVV.

V is TRBV9 and J is TRBJ1-2, with D tentatively TRBD1 (6 bases). The V gene's germline CDR1 is SGDLS and CDR2 YYNGEE. V lost 0 bases and J lost 0, with 9 bases in between. The CDR3 runs to 15 residues. The DNA of the CDR3 is TGTGCCAGCAGCGTAGGGGGGCATACTAACTATGGCTACACCTTC. Its translation is CASSVGGHTNYGYTF.